This is a list of T cell receptor beta chains from one sample in a study of blood T cell repertoires in COVID-19. Sequenced by immunoSEQ multiplex PCR; TCRdb stores in-frame clones only, minus some. There are 150,000 to 180,000 clones in the sample; roughly 80% occur only once, and around 3.5% lies in the top ten. The sample consisted of peripheral blood. The receptors derive from a woman aged 80 or older with acute or convalescent COVID-19. Both conserved end residues are part of each CDR3. The D gene is left open where the match is weak. A row's size may be missing; if present it is once, few, many or a size class.

CDR3nt	CDR3aa	len	abundance	d_gene	v_gene	j_gene
TGTGCCAGCAGCCATCAGGAGAACACTGAAGCTTTCTTT	CASSHQENTEAFF	13	-	-	TRBV14	TRBJ1-1
TGTGCCAGCAGTACCAAGCGGGGGACCCACAATGAGCAGTTCTTC	CASSTKRGTHNEQFF	15	-	TRBD2	TRBV6-5	TRBJ2-1
TGTGCCAGCGGAGTAGACCGATCTTTTGGTGGCTACACCTTC	CASGVDRSFGGYTF	14	-	-	TRBV6-5	TRBJ1-2
TGTGCCAGCCATTACAGCAGCAATCAGTCCCAGCATTTT	CASHYSSNQSQHF	13	few	-	TRBV19	TRBJ1-5
TGTGCCTGGGGGACAGGGGCGAATGAAAAACTGTTTTTT	CAWGTGANEKLFF	13	-	TRBD1	TRBV30	TRBJ1-4
TGTGCCAGCAATAGAGACACGTCTCTTCAGCAGACCCAGTACTTC	CASNRDTSLQQTQYF	15	-	-	TRBV2	TRBJ2-5
TGTGCCAGCAGCCACCCAGGGAAGGGTCGGAACACCGGGGAGCTGTTTTTT	CASSHPGKGRNTGELFF	17	many	-	TRBV4-2	TRBJ2-2
TGCGCCAGCAGCCAAGATCGTAGTTTGCGGCAGTCTAACTATGGCTACACCTTC	CASSQDRSLRQSNYGYTF	18	-	-	TRBV4-1	TRBJ1-2
TGTGCCAGCTCAAACAGGGAGAACACTGAAGCTTTCTTT	CASSNRENTEAFF	13	once	-	TRBV18	TRBJ1-1
TGTGCCAGCAGCCAAGGCCCCGTGCAGGGCTACACCTTC	CASSQGPVQGYTF	13	-	-	TRBV3-1/TRBV3-2	TRBJ1-2
TGTGCCAGCAGTTTGGGCAGGGCTGATTCACCCCTCCACTTT	CASSLGRADSPLHF	14	-	-	TRBV27	TRBJ1-6
TGTGCCAGCTCCCGGGGACAGGGGGCGCAAGGAGAAAAACTGTTTTTT	CASSRGQGAQGEKLFF	16	-	TRBD1	TRBV18	TRBJ1-4
TGTGCCAGCAATTTGGGGCCGTTTAATGAGCAGTTCTTC	CASNLGPFNEQFF	13	-	-	TRBV6-5	TRBJ2-1
TGTGCCAGCAGCTTAGGCTCTCTACCGAACACAGATACGCAGTATTTT	CASSLGSLPNTDTQYF	16	few	-	TRBV7-9	TRBJ2-3
TGTGCCAGCAGAGACAGGGTCACCTACGAGCAGTACTTC	CASRDRVTYEQYF	13	-	TRBD1	TRBV7-9	TRBJ2-7
TGTGCCACTTCGGACTTCCCGCGTACAGATACGCAGTATTTT	CATSDFPRTDTQYF	14	-	-	TRBV24-1	TRBJ2-3
TGTGCCAGCAGACGACAGGGGGAAGAGACCCAGTACTTC	CASRRQGEETQYF	13	-	TRBD1	TRBV6-5	TRBJ2-5
TGCAGTGCTAGTCAAGGCGGGGGGGAGACCCAGTACTTC	CSASQGGGETQYF	13	-	TRBD2	TRBV20-1	TRBJ2-5
TGTGCCAGCAGCTTAGTAGGGCTAAGCGGCTCCTACAATGAGCAGTTCTTC	CASSLVGLSGSYNEQFF	17	-	-	TRBV7-6	TRBJ2-1
TGTGCCAGCAGATGGGGAGCGCAAGAGACCCAGTACTTC	CASRWGAQETQYF	13	-	-	TRBV7-8	TRBJ2-5
TGTGCCAGCAGCTTTAGCGGGGGGGAAGATACGCAGTATTTT	CASSFSGGEDTQYF	14	-	TRBD2	TRBV7-2	TRBJ2-3
TGTGCCAGCTCACCACCGAGGGGGCTTGGAGGTCAAGAGACCCAGTACTTC	CASSPPRGLGGQETQYF	17	-	TRBD1	TRBV18	TRBJ2-5
TGTGCCAGCAGTAAGGGACACCTGAGCAATCAGCCCCAGCATTTT	CASSKGHLSNQPQHF	15	-	-	TRBV27	TRBJ1-5
TGCGCCAGCAGTGTCGGAGGGGACGGGAATTCACCCCTCCACTTT	CASSVGGDGNSPLHF	15	-	-	TRBV10-1	TRBJ1-6
TGTGCCAGCAGCCAAGGATCAGTACAGGGCAACTATGGCTACACCTTC	CASSQGSVQGNYGYTF	16	-	-	TRBV4-2	TRBJ1-2
TGTGCCAGCGGACAGTTCTCTGGGGCCAACGTCCTGACTTTC	CASGQFSGANVLTF	14	-	-	TRBV6-5	TRBJ2-6
TGCGCCAGCAGTGAGTCTGGGACTTCAGTCAGCTCCTACAATGAGCAGTTCTTC	CASSESGTSVSSYNEQFF	18	-	-	TRBV10-1	TRBJ2-1
TGCGCCAGCAGACAGGGGGCGGATGGCTACACCTTC	CASRQGADGYTF	12	-	TRBD1	TRBV5-1	TRBJ1-2
TGTGCCAGCAGCTTGATCCCAAGGACAGGGGGCGAGCAGTACTTC	CASSLIPRTGGEQYF	15	-	TRBD1	TRBV5-4	TRBJ2-7
TGTGCCAGCAGCCAAGAATGGACAGGGGGCATGAACACTGAAGCTTTCTTT	CASSQEWTGGMNTEAFF	17	-	TRBD1	TRBV4-2	TRBJ1-1
TGTGCCAGCTCGCAAATGGGACAGCAAACCTCTGGGGCCAACGTCCTGACTTTC	CASSQMGQQTSGANVLTF	18	-	TRBD1	TRBV18	TRBJ2-6
TGTGCCAGCAGCTTGGTTGCTAGATTTGGAGAGCAGTACTTC	CASSLVARFGEQYF	14	-	-	TRBV5-6	TRBJ2-7
TGTGCCAGCAGATCCGGGACAGGTTCACCCCTCCACTTT	CASRSGTGSPLHF	13	-	TRBD1	TRBV14	TRBJ1-6
TGTGCCAGTAGAAAGGACAGGGCCTATGGCTACACCTTC	CASRKDRAYGYTF	13	-	TRBD1	TRBV19	TRBJ1-2
TGTGCCAGCAGCCCAGGACAGGGTCGTTCTGAAGCTTTCTTT	CASSPGQGRSEAFF	14	-	TRBD1	TRBV6-5	TRBJ1-1
TGTGCCAGCAGCTTGGAGAACCTTTTAACGACAGAAGTGGGCAAAAACATTCAGTACTTC	CASSLENLLTTEVGKNIQYF	20	-	-	TRBV5-8	TRBJ2-4
TGTGCCAGTAGTATACAAACAGGGTTAAATCAGCCCCAGCATTTT	CASSIQTGLNQPQHF	15	once	-	TRBV19	TRBJ1-5
TGCAGCGTCCGGACAGGGATTATCCGTAACACTGAAGCTTTCTTT	CSVRTGIIRNTEAFF	15	-	TRBD1	TRBV29-1	TRBJ1-1
TGTGCCACCAAAGGGGGCCACAACACCGGGGAGCTGTTTTTT	CATKGGHNTGELFF	14	-	TRBD1	TRBV19	TRBJ2-2
TGTGCCTGGAGTGGGGGGCAGTCTTACTCCTACGAGCAGTACTTC	CAWSGGQSYSYEQYF	15	-	-	TRBV30	TRBJ2-7
TGTGTCTGCGGGGTAGAGTCCTACGAGCAGTACTTC	CVCGVESYEQYF	12	-	-	TRBV19	TRBJ2-7